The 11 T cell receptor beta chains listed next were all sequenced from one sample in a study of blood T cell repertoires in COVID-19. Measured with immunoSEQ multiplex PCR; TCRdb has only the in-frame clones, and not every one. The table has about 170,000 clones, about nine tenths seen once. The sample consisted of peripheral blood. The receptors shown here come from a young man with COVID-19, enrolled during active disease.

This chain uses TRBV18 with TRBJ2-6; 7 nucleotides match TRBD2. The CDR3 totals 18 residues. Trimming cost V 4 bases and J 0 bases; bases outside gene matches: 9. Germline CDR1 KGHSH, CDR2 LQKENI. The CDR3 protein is CASSRLAASPSGANVLTF. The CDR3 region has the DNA TGTGCCAGCTCACGCCTAGCGGCCTCACCCTCTGGGGCCAACGTCCTGACTTTC.

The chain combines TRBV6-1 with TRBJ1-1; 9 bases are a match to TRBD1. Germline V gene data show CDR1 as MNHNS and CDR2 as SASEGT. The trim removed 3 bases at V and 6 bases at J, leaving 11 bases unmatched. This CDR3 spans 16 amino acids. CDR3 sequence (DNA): TGTGCCAGCAGTGATTATCCGACAGGGGGTGAGGCTGAAGCTTTCTTT. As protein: CASSDYPTGGEAEAFF.

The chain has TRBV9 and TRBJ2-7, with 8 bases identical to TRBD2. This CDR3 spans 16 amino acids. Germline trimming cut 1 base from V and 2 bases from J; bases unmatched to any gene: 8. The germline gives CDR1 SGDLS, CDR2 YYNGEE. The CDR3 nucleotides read TGTGCCAGCAGCGTATCGGGCGGGAGGTTTACCTACGAGCAGTACTTC. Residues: CASSVSGGRFTYEQYF.

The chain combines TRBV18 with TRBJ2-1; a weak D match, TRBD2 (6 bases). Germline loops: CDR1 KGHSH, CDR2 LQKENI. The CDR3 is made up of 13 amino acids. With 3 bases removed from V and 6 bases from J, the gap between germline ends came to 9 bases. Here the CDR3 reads CASSPRDSNEQFF. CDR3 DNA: TGTGCCAGCTCACCCCGGGACTCCAATGAGCAGTTCTTC.

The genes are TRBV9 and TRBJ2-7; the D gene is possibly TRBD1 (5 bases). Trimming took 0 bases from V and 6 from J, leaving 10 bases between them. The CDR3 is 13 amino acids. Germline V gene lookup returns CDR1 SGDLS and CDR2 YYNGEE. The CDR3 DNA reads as TGTGCCAGCAGCGTAGGGGTAGGGGCCGAGCAGTACTTC. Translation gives CASSVGVGAEQYF.

The CDR3 reads CASSTPDSYEQYF. The CDR3 coding sequence is TGTGCCAGCAGTACCCCCGACAGCTACGAGCAGTACTTC. The chain employs TRBV2 and TRBJ2-7; the D gene is possibly TRBD1 (5 bases). Germline-derived CDR1 and CDR2 are SNHLY and FYNNEI. This CDR3 has 13 residues. Trimming left V 5 bases short and J 3 bases short, with 11 bases between.

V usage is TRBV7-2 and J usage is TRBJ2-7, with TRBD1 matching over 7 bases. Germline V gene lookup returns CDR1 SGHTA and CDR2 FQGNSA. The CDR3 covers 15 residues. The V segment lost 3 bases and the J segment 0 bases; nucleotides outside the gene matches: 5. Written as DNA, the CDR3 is TGTGCCAGCAGCTTTGGACAGGATCCCTCCTACGAGCAGTACTTC. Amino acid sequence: CASSFGQDPSYEQYF.

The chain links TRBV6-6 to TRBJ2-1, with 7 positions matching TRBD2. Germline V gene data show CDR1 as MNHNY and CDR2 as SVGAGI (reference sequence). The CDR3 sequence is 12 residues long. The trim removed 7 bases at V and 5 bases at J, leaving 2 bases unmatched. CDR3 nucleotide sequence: TGTGCCAGCAAGCTAGCGGACAATGAGCAGTTCTTC. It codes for CASKLADNEQFF.

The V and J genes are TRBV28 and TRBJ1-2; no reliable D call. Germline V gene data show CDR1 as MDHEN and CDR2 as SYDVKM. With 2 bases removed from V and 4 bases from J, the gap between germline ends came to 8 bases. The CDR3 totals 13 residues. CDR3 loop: CASSLGQSYGYTF. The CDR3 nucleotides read TGTGCCAGCAGTTTAGGGCAGTCCTATGGCTACACCTTC.

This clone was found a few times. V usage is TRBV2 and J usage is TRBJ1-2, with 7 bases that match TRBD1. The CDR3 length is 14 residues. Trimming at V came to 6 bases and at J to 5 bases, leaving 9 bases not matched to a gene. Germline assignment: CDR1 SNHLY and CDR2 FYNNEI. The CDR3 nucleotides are TGTGCCAGCAGCGCTGCCGGGACAGAATATGGCTACACCTTC. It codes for CASSAAGTEYGYTF.

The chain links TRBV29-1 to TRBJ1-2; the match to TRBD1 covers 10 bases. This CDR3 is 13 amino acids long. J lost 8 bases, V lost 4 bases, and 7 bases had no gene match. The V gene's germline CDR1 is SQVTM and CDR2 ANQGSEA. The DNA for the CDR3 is TGCAGCGTTGTTGGACAGGGGGTTGTAGGCTACACCTTC. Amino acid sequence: CSVVGQGVVGYTF.